This T cell receptor beta chain appears in the sequencing data of a study of cytotoxic CD8 clonotypes in ibrutinib-treated CLL (dated by TCRdb to about 2021). Some background on the complete study: The cohort had eleven to twelve relapsed/refractory and under 16 treatment-naive patients; roughly 17 were IGHV unmutated. Responses were partial in 24 patients and complete in 2; after median around 68 months follow-up, about 14 stayed in remission and about twelve progressed. Response samples were taken after a median of approximately 13 months on treatment, ranging from about 6 to 40 months. On average, each sample yielded around 250,000 productive templates and 80,000 to 95,000 productive rearrangements. Longitudinal samples were available for about 30% of the 86 trial participants. Cryopreserved peripheral blood mononuclear cells were collected before treatment, at response, and at either disease progression or sustained remission. What the work shows at the level of the full study, not this receptor alone: Public clonotypes were rare and either shrank or stayed stable during treatment, and the rise in clonality at ibrutinib response reflected expansion of private clonotypes. Sampling times were not matched between sustained-remission and progressing patients, and lymph node repertoires were not studied. An increase in clonality was observed at ibrutinib response, with clonality remaining stable during sustained remission and falling back toward baseline at progression. Baseline clonality was found to be higher than that of age-matched healthy donors and was strongly correlated with circulating CD8+ T-cell counts.

CDR1 SGHNT and CDR2 YYREEE were looked up in the germline V gene (reference sequence). Measured from the cysteine to the phenylalanine, the CDR3 is 12 residues long. The only DNA kept is the CDR3, 36 bases in frame from the first base. V sheds 3 bases and J sheds 6 bases, leaving 10 bases between their ends. Roughly 2 micrograms of genomic DNA were extracted from cryopreserved PBMCs for TCR beta library preparation. Longitudinal blood samples from CLL patients receiving ibrutinib monotherapy were subjected to high-throughput TCR beta sequencing. The patients took part in an open-label, single-center phase 2 trial of ibrutinib monotherapy. Each clonotype received, on average, 10x coverage in deep resolution sequencing performed on a MiSeq, where the target depth lay between 1 in 1 million and 1 in 200,000 T cells. The immunoSEQ hsTCRB Kit was used to generate TCR beta libraries. Per the original workflow: Data were analyzed with ImmunoSEQ Data Assistant and ImmunoSEQ Analyzer, with V, D and J genes assigned per IMGT definitions. Clonality was computed as one minus normalized Shannon entropy of productive rearrangement frequencies, ranging from 0 to 1. Public clonotype analysis was restricted to overrepresented clonotypes comprising at least 0.05% of each patient's repertoire. About a dozen age-matched healthy donor repertoires from immuneACCESS served as clonality controls. The table comes from immuneACCESS by way of TCRdb, which keeps in-frame sequences with V and J called. Part of the clones is missing from these tables; in studies checked, under half for an unresolved V gene and the rest for unknown reasons. V and J calls plus clone size are reproduced from that table; the DNA served to infer D and trimming. The sample yields approximately 330,000 clones; around four fifths were counted once. The ten largest clones take up roughly 7% of the sample.

This clone has a single count. Its antigen is unknown. Within one base of it there is no much larger clone, and no base qualities were kept. Recombination connected TRBV5-4 to TRBJ2-7; the D region possibly corresponds to TRBD2 (5 bases align). The source of this sequence is a human donor with chronic lymphocytic leukemia. Sequencing was performed on PBMCs, taken before ibrutinib treatment. The CDR3 is CASSSGGPEQYF. In nucleotides, the sequence is TGTGCCAGCAGCTCGGGCGGGCCCGAGCAGTACTTC.